The present entry profiles one T cell receptor (beta chain) with its context. Original handling: Amplification from reference gene primers served as the basis for estimated nucleated cell counts. Sequencing was performed with immunoSEQ multiplex PCR; in TCRdb, only in-frame clones are kept and a portion is missing. V, J and clone size are those of that table, while D and trimming were read from the DNA. The sample carries about 170,000 clones, around 80% recorded once. The data belong to a study of blood T cell repertoires in COVID-19. About the study: From the United States, Italy and Spain came samples of acute and convalescent COVID-19. Sample material is recorded as cDNA or gDNA derived from T cells, B-cell-depleted T cells, or PBMCs.

The J segment lost 4 bases and the V segment lost 6 bases, leaving 9 bases of the junction unmatched. There are 14 residues in the CDR3. Looked up from germline, CDR1 is MNHNY and CDR2 is SVGAGI (reference sequence). V is TRBV6-6 and J is TRBJ2-7; 7 bases agree with TRBD2. This clonotype originated in a woman in her 70s with acute or convalescent COVID-19. The sequenced sample was peripheral blood. The CDR3 is CASSSGLAEYEQYF. As DNA, the CDR3 is TGTGCCAGCAGCTCAGGGCTAGCGGAATACGAGCAGTACTTC.